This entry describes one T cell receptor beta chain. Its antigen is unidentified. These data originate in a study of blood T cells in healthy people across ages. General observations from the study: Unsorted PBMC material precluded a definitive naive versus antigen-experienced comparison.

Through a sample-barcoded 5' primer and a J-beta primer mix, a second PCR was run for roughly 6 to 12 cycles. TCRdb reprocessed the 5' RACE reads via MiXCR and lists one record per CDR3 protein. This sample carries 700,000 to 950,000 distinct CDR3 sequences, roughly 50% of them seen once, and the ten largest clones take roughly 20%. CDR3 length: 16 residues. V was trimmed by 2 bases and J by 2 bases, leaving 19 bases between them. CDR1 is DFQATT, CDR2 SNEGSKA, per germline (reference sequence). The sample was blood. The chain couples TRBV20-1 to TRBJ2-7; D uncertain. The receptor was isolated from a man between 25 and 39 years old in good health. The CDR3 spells CSARSGRIGSAYEQYF. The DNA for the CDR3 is TGCAGTGCTAGATCCGGCAGGATTGGTAGTGCCTACGAGCAGTACTTC.